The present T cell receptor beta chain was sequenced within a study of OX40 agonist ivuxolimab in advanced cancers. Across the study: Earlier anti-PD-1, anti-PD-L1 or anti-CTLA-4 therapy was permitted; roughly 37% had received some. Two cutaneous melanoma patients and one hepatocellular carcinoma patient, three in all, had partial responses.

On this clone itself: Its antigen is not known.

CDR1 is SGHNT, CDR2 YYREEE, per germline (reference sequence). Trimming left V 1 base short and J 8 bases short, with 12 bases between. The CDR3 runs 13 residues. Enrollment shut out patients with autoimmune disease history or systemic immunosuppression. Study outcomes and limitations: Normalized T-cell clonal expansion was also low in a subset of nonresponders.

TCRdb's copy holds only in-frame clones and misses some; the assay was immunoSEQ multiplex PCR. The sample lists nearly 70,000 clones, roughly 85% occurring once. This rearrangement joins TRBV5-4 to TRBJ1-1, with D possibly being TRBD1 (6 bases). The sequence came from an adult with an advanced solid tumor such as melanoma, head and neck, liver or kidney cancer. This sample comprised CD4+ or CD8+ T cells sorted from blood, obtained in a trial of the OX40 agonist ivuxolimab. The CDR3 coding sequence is TGTGCCAGCAGCTTGCGACAGGCCGGAGAAGCTTTCTTT. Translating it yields CASSLRQAGEAFF.